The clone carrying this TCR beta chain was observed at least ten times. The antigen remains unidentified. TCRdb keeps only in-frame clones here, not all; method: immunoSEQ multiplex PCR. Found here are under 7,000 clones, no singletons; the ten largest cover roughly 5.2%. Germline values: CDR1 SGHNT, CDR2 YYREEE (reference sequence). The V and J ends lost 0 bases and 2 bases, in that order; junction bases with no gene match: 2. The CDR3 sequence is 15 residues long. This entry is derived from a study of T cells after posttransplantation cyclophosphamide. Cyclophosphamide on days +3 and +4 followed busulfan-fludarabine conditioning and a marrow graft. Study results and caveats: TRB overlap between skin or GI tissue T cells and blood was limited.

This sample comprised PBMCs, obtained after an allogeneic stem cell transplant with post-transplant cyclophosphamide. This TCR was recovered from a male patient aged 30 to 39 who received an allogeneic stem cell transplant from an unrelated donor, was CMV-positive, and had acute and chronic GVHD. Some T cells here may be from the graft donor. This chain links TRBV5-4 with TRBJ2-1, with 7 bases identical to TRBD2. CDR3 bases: TGTGCCAGCAGCTTGGCTAGCGGAGCCTACAATGAGCAGTTCTTC. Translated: CASSLASGAYNEQFF.